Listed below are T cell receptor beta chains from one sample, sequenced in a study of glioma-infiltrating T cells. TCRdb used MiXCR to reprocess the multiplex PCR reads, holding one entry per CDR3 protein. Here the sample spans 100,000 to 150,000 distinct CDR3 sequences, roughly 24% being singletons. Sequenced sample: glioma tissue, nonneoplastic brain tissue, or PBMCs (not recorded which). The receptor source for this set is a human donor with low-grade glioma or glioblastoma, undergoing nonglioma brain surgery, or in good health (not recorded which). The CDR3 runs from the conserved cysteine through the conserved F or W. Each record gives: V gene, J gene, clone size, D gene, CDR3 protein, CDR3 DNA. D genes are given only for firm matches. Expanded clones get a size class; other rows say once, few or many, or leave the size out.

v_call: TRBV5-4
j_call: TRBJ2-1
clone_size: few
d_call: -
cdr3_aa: CASSLAKSYNEQFF
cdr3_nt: TGTGCCAGCAGCTTGGCTAAGTCCTACAATGAGCAGTTCTTC

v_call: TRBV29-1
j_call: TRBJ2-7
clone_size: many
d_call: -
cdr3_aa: CSVGLGREAPYEQYF
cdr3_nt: TGCAGCGTTGGATTAGGCAGGGAAGCCCCCTACGAGCAGTACTTC

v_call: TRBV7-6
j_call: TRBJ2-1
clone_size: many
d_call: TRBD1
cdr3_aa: CASSSRTGGTLYNEQFF
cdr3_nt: TGTGCCAGCAGCTCCCGGACAGGGGGCACTCTCTACAATGAGCAGTTCTTC

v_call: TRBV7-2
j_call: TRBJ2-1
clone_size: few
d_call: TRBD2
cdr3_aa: CASSLGTSGSSIRYNEQFF
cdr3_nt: TGTGCCAGCAGCTTAGGAACTAGCGGGAGTTCGATACGGTATAATGAGCAGTTCTTC

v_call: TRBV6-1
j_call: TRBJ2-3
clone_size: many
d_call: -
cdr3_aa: CASRGAKDTQYF
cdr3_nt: TGTGCCAGCAGAGGGGCGAAAGATACGCAGTATTTT

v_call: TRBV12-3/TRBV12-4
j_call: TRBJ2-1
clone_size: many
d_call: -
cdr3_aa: CASRARYNEQFF
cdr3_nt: TGTGCCAGCAGGGCCCGGTACAATGAGCAGTTCTTC

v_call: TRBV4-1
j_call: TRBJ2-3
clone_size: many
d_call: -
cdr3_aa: CASSSLGVPFLASTDTQYF
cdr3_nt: TGCGCCAGCAGCTCCCTAGGAGTTCCCTTTTTAGCTAGCACAGATACGCAGTATTTT

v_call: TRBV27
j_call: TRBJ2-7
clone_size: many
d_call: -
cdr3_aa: CASSLGSLGEQYF
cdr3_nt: TGTGCCAGCAGTTTAGGCAGTCTGGGCGAGCAGTACTTC

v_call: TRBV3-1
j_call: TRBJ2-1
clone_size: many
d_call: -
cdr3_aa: CASSQVTNEQFF
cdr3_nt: TGTGCCAGCAGCCAAGTGACGAATGAGCAGTTCTTC

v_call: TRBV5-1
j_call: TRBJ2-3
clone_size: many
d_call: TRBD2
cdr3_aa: CASSLAGITDTQYF
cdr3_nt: TGCGCCAGCAGCTTAGCGGGGATCACAGATACGCAGTATTTT

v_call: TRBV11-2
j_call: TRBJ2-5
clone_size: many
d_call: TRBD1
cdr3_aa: CASSPWTGQETQYF
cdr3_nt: TGTGCCAGCAGCCCGTGGACAGGACAAGAGACCCAGTACTTC

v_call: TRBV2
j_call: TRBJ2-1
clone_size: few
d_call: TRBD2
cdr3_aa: CASSDGGRGEQFF
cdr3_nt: TGTGCCAGCAGTGATGGGGGGAGGGGTGAGCAGTTCTTC

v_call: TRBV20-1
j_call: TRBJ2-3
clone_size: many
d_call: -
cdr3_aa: CSAYDTPSTDTQYF
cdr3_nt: TGCAGTGCTTATGACACACCTAGCACAGATACGCAGTATTTT

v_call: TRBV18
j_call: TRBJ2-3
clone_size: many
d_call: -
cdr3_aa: CASSPPSLTDTQYF
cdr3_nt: TGTGCCAGCTCACCACCTAGTTTGACAGATACGCAGTATTTT

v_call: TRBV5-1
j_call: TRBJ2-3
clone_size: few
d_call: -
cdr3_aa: CASSTGDGTDTQYF
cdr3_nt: TGCGCCAGCAGCACCGGGGACGGCACAGATACGCAGTATTTT

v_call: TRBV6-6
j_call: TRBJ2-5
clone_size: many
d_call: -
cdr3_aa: CASSYYPRGGETQYF
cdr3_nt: TGTGCCAGCAGTTACTACCCTCGCGGAGGGGAGACCCAGTACTTC

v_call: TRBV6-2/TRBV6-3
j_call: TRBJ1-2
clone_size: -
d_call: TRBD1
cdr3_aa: CASSATGEYGYTF
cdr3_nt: TGTGCCAGCAGTGCCACAGGGGAGTATGGCTACACATTC

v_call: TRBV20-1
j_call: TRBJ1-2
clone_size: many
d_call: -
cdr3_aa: CSARLGSLHGYTF
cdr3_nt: TGCAGTGCTAGGCTTGGTAGTCTGCATGGCTACACCTTC

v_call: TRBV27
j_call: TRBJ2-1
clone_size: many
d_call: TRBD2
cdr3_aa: CASPWGRSSGRIPNEQFF
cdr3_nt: TGTGCCAGCCCCTGGGGCAGATCTAGCGGGAGAATCCCCAATGAGCAGTTCTTC

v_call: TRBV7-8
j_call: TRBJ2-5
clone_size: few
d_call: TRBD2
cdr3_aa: CASSRRRGLAGEETQYF
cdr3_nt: TGTGCCAGCAGCCGACGGCGTGGACTAGCGGGAGAAGAGACCCAGTACTTC

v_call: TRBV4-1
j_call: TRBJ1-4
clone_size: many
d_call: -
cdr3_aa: CASTLGGGKLFF
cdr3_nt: TGCGCCAGCACCCTGGGGGGAGGAAAACTGTTTTTT

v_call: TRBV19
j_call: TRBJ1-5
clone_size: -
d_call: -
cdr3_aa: CASSIATDQPQHF
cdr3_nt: TGTGCCAGTAGTATCGCGACGGATCAGCCCCAGCATTTT

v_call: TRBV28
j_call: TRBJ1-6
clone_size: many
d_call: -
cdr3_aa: CASSLGRRNNSPLHF
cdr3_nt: TGTGCCAGCAGTTTAGGTCGCCGAAATAATTCACCCCTCCACTTT

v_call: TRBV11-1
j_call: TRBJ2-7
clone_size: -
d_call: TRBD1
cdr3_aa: CASSWTGDGGEQYF
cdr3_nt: TGTGCCAGCAGCTGGACAGGGGATGGGGGCGAGCAGTACTTC

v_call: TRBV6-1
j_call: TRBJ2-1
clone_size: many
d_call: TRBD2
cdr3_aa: CASRQLSGFHNEQFF
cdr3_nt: TGTGCCAGCAGACAACTTAGCGGGTTCCACAATGAGCAGTTCTTC

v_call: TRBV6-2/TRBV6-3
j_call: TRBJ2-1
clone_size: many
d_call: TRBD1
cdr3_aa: CASSYPGTGREQFF
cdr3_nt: TGTGCCAGCAGTTACCCCGGGACAGGGAGAGAGCAGTTCTTC

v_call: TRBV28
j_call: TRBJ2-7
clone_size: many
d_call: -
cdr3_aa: CASSLGDLYEQYF
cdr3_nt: TGTGCCAGCAGTTTAGGGGACCTCTACGAGCAGTACTTC

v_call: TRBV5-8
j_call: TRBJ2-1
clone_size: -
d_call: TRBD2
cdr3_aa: CASSFISSGRLFF
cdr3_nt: TGTGCCAGCAGCTTCATCTCCAGCGGGAGACTGTTCTTC

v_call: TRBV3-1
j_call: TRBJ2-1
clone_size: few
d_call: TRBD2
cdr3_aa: CASSQGTLAGENEQFF
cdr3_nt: TGTGCCAGCAGCCAAGGGACCTTAGCGGGAGAGAATGAGCAGTTCTTC

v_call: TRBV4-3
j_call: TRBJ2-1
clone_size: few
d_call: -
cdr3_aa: CASSQLMRYEQFF
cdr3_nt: TGCGCCAGCAGCCAACTGATGCGATATGAGCAGTTCTTC

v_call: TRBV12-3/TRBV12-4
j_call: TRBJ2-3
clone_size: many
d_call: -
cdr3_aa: CASSPRPVGTDTQYF
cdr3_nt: TGTGCCAGCAGTCCCAGACCCGTCGGCACAGATACGCAGTATTTT

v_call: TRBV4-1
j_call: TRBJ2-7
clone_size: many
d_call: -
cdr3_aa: CASSQEMYRADEQYF
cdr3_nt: TGCGCCAGCAGCCAAGAGATGTACAGGGCCGACGAGCAGTACTTC

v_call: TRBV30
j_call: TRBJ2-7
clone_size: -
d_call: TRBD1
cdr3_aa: CAWTSGTGGYEQYF
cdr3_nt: TGTGCCTGGACCAGCGGGACAGGGGGGTACGAGCAGTACTTC

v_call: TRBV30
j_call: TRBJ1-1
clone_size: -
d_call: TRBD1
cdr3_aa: CAWSGTAEAFF
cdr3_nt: TGTGCCTGGAGCGGGACAGCCGAAGCTTTCTTT

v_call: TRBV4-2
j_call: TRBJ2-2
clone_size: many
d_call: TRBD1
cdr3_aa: CASSQPGQGTGELFF
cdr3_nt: TGTGCCAGCAGCCAGCCGGGACAGGGGACCGGGGAGCTGTTTTTT

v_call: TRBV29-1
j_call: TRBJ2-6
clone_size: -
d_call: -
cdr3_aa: CSVDISGANVLTF
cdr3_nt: TGCAGCGTTGACATCTCTGGGGCCAACGTCCTGACTTTC

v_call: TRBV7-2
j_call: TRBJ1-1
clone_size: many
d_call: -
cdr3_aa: CASSLIGGPNTEAFF
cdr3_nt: TGTGCCAGCAGCTTAATAGGGGGGCCAAACACTGAAGCTTTCTTT

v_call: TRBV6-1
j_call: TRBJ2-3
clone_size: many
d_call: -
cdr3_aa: CASSVGRTTDTQYF
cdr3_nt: TGTGCCAGCAGCGTCGGGAGAACGACAGATACGCAGTATTTT

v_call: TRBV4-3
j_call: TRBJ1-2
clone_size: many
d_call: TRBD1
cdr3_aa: CASSHGTGITNYGYTF
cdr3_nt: TGCGCCAGCAGCCATGGGACAGGGATAACTAACTATGGCTACACCTTC

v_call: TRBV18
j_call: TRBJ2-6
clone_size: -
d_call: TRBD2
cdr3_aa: CASSPSREGAGANVLTF
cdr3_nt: TGTGCCAGCTCACCGAGCAGGGAGGGAGCAGGGGCCAACGTCCTGACTTTC

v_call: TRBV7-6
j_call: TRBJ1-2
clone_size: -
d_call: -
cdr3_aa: CASSQGAGRNYGYTF
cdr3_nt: TGTGCCAGCAGCCAGGGTGCGGGTCGGAACTATGGCTACACCTTC

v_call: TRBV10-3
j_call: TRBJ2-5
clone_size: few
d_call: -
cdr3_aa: CAINDPGAETQYF
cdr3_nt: TGTGCCATCAATGACCCAGGGGCCGAGACCCAGTACTTC

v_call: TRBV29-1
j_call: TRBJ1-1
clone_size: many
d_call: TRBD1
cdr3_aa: CSVPGTGGWTEAFF
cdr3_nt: TGCAGCGTTCCCGGGACAGGGGGCTGGACTGAAGCTTTCTTT